These 14 T cell receptor beta chains came from one sample sequenced in a study of blood T cell repertoires in COVID-19. Produced via immunoSEQ multiplex PCR; TCRdb's table is partial and in-frame only. This table holds over 70,000 clones, 78% found once. The sample consisted of peripheral blood. The receptor set was obtained from a man in his sixties or seventies with COVID-19, enrolled during active disease.

This clone was detected only a few times. The V and J genes are TRBV6-6 and TRBJ1-5; TRBD1 is a possible D gene (6 bases). The CDR3 has 13 residues. Trimming cost V 10 bases and J 6 bases, with 16 bases left between them. Germline V CDR1 and CDR2: MNHNY, SVGAGI (reference sequence). The CDR3 loop is CATESGAGQPQHF. For the CDR3, the DNA is TGTGCCACCGAATCAGGGGCGGGTCAGCCCCAGCATTTT.

V usage is TRBV10-3 and J usage is TRBJ1-1; D may be TRBD1 (6 bases). Germline V gives CDR1 ENHRY, CDR2 SYGVKD. V gave up 6 bases and J gave up 0 bases, with 8 bases separating them. CDR3 length equals 13 residues. The CDR3 DNA is TGTGCCATCAGGGGGGGGCTGAACACTGAAGCTTTCTTT. As protein: CAIRGGLNTEAFF.

The V and J genes are TRBV10-1 and TRBJ2-5; TRBD2 might be the D (5 bases). CDR3 length: 13 residues. The germline gives CDR1 WNHNN, CDR2 SYGVQD (reference sequence). Between the trimmed V and J ends, which lost 6 bases and 5 bases, there was a span of 13 bases. The CDR3 loop reads CASRNARGETQYF. CDR3 sequence (DNA): TGCGCCAGCAGGAATGCCCGCGGGGAGACCCAGTACTTC.

The genes are TRBV9 and TRBJ2-2; maybe TRBD1 (6 bases). Germline CDR1 SGDLS, CDR2 YYNGEE. V gave up 3 bases and J gave up 2 bases, with 17 bases separating them. There are 17 residues in the CDR3. The CDR3 sequence: CASSATGTRGNTGELFF. The CDR3 region has the DNA TGTGCCAGCAGCGCTACAGGGACCAGAGGAAACACCGGGGAGCTGTTTTTT.

CDR3 bases: TGTGCCTGGAGTGTACCTTCGGCCAGGGCGGGGGTAACCACTACCGAGCAGTACTTC. Translation gives CAWSVPSARAGVTTTEQYF. V gene TRBV30 combines with J gene TRBJ2-7, with 7 bases lining up with TRBD2. The CDR3 sequence is 19 residues long. Germline CDR1 GTSNPN, CDR2 SVGIG (reference sequence). V dropped 0 bases and J dropped 6; count of bases not matched to a gene: 23.

The chain couples TRBV5-4 to TRBJ2-5; D is possibly TRBD1 (5 bases). Trimming left V 0 bases short and J 5 bases short, with 8 bases between. The CDR3 totals 13 residues. Looked up from germline, CDR1 is SGHNT and CDR2 is YYREEE (reference sequence). CDR3 nucleotide sequence: TGTGCCAGCAGCTTGGGGGCAGGGGAGACCCAGTACTTC. Translating it yields CASSLGAGETQYF. Full variable domain (rest looked up from reference TRBV5-4 and TRBJ2-5): ETGVTQSPTHLIKTRGQQVTLRCSSQSGHNTVSWYQQALGQGPQFIFQYYREEENGRGNFPPRFSGLQFPNYSSELNVNALELDDSALYLCASSLGAGETQYFGPGTRLLVL.

This clone was recorded at least ten times. The gene calls are TRBV19 and TRBJ2-7; TRBD1 aligns across 9 bases. Looked up from germline, CDR1 is LNHDA and CDR2 is SQIVND (reference sequence). The CDR3 is 12 amino acids. CDR3 loop: CATEDRGYEQYF. In DNA, the CDR3 is TGTGCAACGGAGGACAGGGGCTACGAGCAGTACTTC.

J is TRBJ2-2 and V is TRBV28, with D possibly matching TRBD2 (7 bases). The germline V gene has CDR1 MDHEN and CDR2 SYDVKM. The V end was cut by 1 base, the J end by 3 bases, with 12 bases between. CDR3 length: 16 residues. CDR3 loop: CASSLYGGRYTGELFF. CDR3 DNA sequence: TGTGCCAGCAGTTTATACGGGGGGCGCTACACCGGGGAGCTGTTTTTT.

The chain joins TRBV3-1 (or the pseudogene TRBV3-2) to TRBJ2-6; 8 positions match TRBD2. This CDR3 is built from 19 residues. Germline CDR1 and CDR2: LGHDT and YNNKEL (reference sequence). V dropped 3 bases and J dropped 0; count of bases not matched to a gene: 10. The CDR3 bases are TGTGCCAGCAGCCACTACGGGAGGGGGGCTGTCTCTGGGGCCAACGTCCTGACTTTC. Translating it yields CASSHYGRGAVSGANVLTF.

The rearrangement joins TRBV5-4 to TRBJ2-5; D ambiguous. Trimming took 5 bases from V and 3 from J, leaving 5 bases between them. The CDR3 is 11 residues long. CDR1 is SGHNT, CDR2 YYREEE, per germline (reference sequence). The CDR3 DNA is TGTGCCAGCAGTTATAAAGAGACCCAGTACTTC. Its protein product is CASSYKETQYF.

The rearrangement joins TRBV24-1 to TRBJ1-5; 8 bases are shared with TRBD1. With V trimmed by 6 bases and J by 4 bases, 1 base remained unmatched. The CDR3 extends over 13 amino acids. CDR1 KGHDR and CDR2 SFDVKD come from the germline V gene. The CDR3 spells CATSRQGNQPQHF. The CDR3 bases are TGTGCCACCAGTAGACAGGGGAATCAGCCCCAGCATTTT.

The V and J genes are TRBV7-2 and TRBJ2-1, with 7 bases that match TRBD1. The CDR3 length is 15 residues. Germline assignment: CDR1 SGHTA and CDR2 FQGNSA. J was trimmed by 4 bases and V by 6 bases; bases with no gene match: 9. CDR3 nucleotides: TGTGCCAGCAGACGACAGGGTCGCAGTTACAATGAGCAGTTCTTC. Amino acids: CASRRQGRSYNEQFF.

The V call is TRBV2, the J call TRBJ1-1; the match to TRBD1 covers 9 bases. The CDR3 runs to 15 residues. From germline, CDR1 is SNHLY and CDR2 FYNNEI. With 6 bases clipped from V and 1 base from J, the junction kept 6 bases outside the gene matches. In nucleotides, the CDR3 is TGTGCCAGCAGAGACAGGGGGTCCGGGAACACTGAAGCTTTCTTT. Translated, it gives CASRDRGSGNTEAFF.

The rearrangement links TRBV7-9 to TRBJ2-7; 8 positions agree with TRBD2. Germline trimming cut 2 bases from V and 4 bases from J; bases unmatched to any gene: 13. The CDR3 loop spans 17 amino acids. Germline lookup yields CDR1 SEHNR and CDR2 FQNEAQ (reference sequence). In DNA form, the CDR3 reads TGTGCCAGCAGCTTACTCCCCCCTAACGGGAGGGCGTACGAGCAGTACTTC. Translating it yields CASSLLPPNGRAYEQYF.